This TCR beta chain comes out of a study of beta chain features in type 1 diabetes. Regarding the study as a whole: There was no resolution here of whether HLA type influences TCRB rearrangement. cDNA-based sequencing might over-represent cells highly expressing TCR. A moderate, significant TCRB CDR3 shortening appeared in type 1 diabetes across four CD4+ subsets.

For this clone: The antigen is not known.

This CDR3 has 16 amino acids. Germline V gene lookup returns CDR1 MNHNY and CDR2 SVGAGI (reference sequence). V lost 3 bases, J lost 3 bases, and 17 bases lay in between. All of the isolated RNA was reverse transcribed, so expressed TCRB transcripts were sequenced. Some 3.6 million reads were obtained on average from naive, central memory and regulatory T cell samples. Using immunoSEQ multiplex PCR, the repertoire was profiled, and TCRdb retains in-frame clones only, with some absent. The table shows some 160,000 clones, with approximately 8.7% occurring only once. V and J are TRBV6-6 and TRBJ1-2; a weak D match, TRBD1 (5 bases). Sequenced input: central memory CD4+ T cells from blood. This sequence was found in a woman aged 30 to 39 with type 1 diabetes. In DNA, the CDR3 is TGTGCCAGCAGTTATGAGGCCGGACGGGGGGACTATGGCTACACCTTC. It specifies CASSYEAGRGDYGYTF.